These 24 T cell receptor beta chains were all obtained from the same sample, sequenced in a study of T-cell reconstitution after alpha-beta-depleted transplantation in children. Preparation of the TCRbeta library involved a method that used unique molecular identifiers. Each CDR3 protein gets one entry after TCRdb re-called the PCR reads with MiXCR. This repertoire shows 90,000 to 100,000 distinct CDR3 sequences, about a quarter found once; its top ten account for around 21%. This sample comprised PBMCs, obtained before TCRalphabeta/CD19-depleted stem cell transplant. The origin of the receptors is a boy aged 2 to 10 with acute lymphoblastic leukemia, due to receive a stem cell transplant.

The CDR3 DNA follows: TGTGCCAGCAGCTTTAGTGGCCGCGTCACTGAAGCTTTCTTT. Its protein product is CASSFSGRVTEAFF. This rearrangement joins TRBV5-6 to TRBJ1-1; D ambiguous. The V gene lost 2 bases and the J gene lost 4 bases, with 12 bases spanning the gap. Germline values: CDR1 SGHDT, CDR2 YYEEEE. The CDR3 runs 14 residues. Full variable domain (missing parts from reference TRBV5-6 and TRBJ1-1): DAGVTQSPTHLIKTRGQQVTLRCSPKSGHDTVSWYQQALGQGPQFIFQYYEEEERQRGNFPDRFSGHQFPNYSSELNVNALLLGDSALYLCASSFSGRVTEAFFGQGTRLTVV.

This clonotype has ten or more counts. The rearrangement links TRBV28 to TRBJ2-7; tentatively, D is TRBD2 (5 bases). CDR1 is MDHEN, CDR2 SYDVKM, per germline. V lost 6 bases and J lost 2, with 11 bases in between. The CDR3 extends over 13 amino acids. CDR3 in amino acids: CASSQSGTYEQYF. Here the CDR3 DNA reads TGTGCCAGCAGCCAGAGCGGCACCTACGAGCAGTACTTC.

In its sample, this clonotype was seen once. The chain recombines TRBV27 with TRBJ2-1, with TRBD2 matching 9 bases. The junction had 7 bases not matched to a gene; V was cut back by 2 bases and J by 5 bases. This CDR3 spans 16 amino acids. From germline, CDR1 is MNHEY and CDR2 SMNVEV (reference sequence). CDR3 amino acids: CASSLAGGRANNEQFF. CDR3 nucleotide sequence: TGTGCCAGCAGTTTAGCGGGCGGGAGGGCGAACAATGAGCAGTTCTTC.

The CDR3 protein is CASSSGRPPLHF. The CDR3 DNA reads TGTGCCAGCAGTTCGGGTCGGCCACCCCTCCACTTT. The chain links TRBV12-3 or TRBV12-4 to TRBJ1-6; no reliable D call. The CDR3 loop spans 12 amino acids. Trimming pared 4 bases from V and 11 bases from J, leaving 9 bases between.

This clonotype was observed a few times. The chain couples TRBV7-8 to TRBJ2-7; D is undetermined. This CDR3 has 17 residues. V gave up 1 base and J gave up 2 bases, with 18 bases separating them. Germline V lookup: CDR1 SGHVS, CDR2 FQNEAQ. As DNA, the CDR3 is TGTGCCAGCAGCTTAGTTGGCAGGCATCACCATACCTACGAGCAGTACTTC. Translating it yields CASSLVGRHHHTYEQYF.

The rearrangement uses TRBV7-2 and TRBJ2-1, with a weak D call TRBD2 (5 bases). The CDR3 sequence is 15 residues long. From germline, CDR1 is SGHTA and CDR2 FQGNSA. V gave up 4 bases and J gave up 8 bases, with 18 bases separating them. CDR3 nucleotides: TGTGCCAGCAGCTACCCTTTAGGACTCGTGTATGAGCAGTTCTTC. As protein: CASSYPLGLVYEQFF.

The chain carries TRBV5-1 and TRBJ2-2, with 8 bases identical to TRBD2. Germline V gene data show CDR1 as SGHRS and CDR2 as YFSETQ. The trim removed 2 bases at V and 4 bases at J, leaving 10 bases unmatched. The CDR3 spans 17 residues. DNA for the CDR3: TGCGCCAGCAGCTTCGGGACTAGTTGGAGCTTCACCGGGGAGCTGTTTTTT. It yields the protein CASSFGTSWSFTGELFF.

This clonotype was found a few times. Here the CDR3 reads CAISPRDTAFGSNQPQHF. Written as DNA, the CDR3 is TGTGCCATCAGTCCCAGGGATACCGCCTTTGGAAGCAATCAGCCCCAGCATTTT. This chain links TRBV10-3 with TRBJ1-5, with D possibly matching TRBD1 (5 bases). With 5 bases removed from V and 1 base from J, the gap between germline ends came to 21 bases. From germline, CDR1 is ENHRY and CDR2 SYGVKD. The CDR3 extends over 18 amino acids.

This sequence joins TRBV5-1 and TRBJ2-3; tentatively, D is TRBD2 (6 bases). The length of the CDR3 is 15 residues. Germline lookup yields CDR1 SGHRS and CDR2 YFSETQ. V was cut by 0 bases and J by 2 bases, with 10 bases left in between. The CDR3 protein is CASSLGGGFTDTQYF. CDR3 DNA sequence: TGCGCCAGCAGCTTGGGCGGAGGGTTCACAGATACGCAGTATTTT.

This clonotype has only a few counts. The chain links TRBV10-3 to TRBJ1-1, with a weak D call TRBD1 (5 bases). This CDR3 comprises 13 residues. Germline V CDR1 and CDR2: ENHRY, SYGVKD. The V and J ends lost 10 bases and 0 bases respectively, with 12 bases between them. CDR3 nucleotide sequence: TGTGCCACCATGGGGGTTATGAACACTGAAGCTTTCTTT. It yields the protein CATMGVMNTEAFF.

The rearrangement uses TRBV20-1 and TRBJ2-2; D uncertain. The ends were cut back, 6 bases at V and 1 base at J, with 12 bases in the middle. The CDR3 length is 14 residues. Germline assignment: CDR1 DFQATT and CDR2 SNEGSKA (reference sequence). CDR3 loop: CSALAGGNTGELFF. The CDR3 region has the DNA TGCAGTGCCCTGGCAGGCGGGAACACCGGGGAGCTGTTTTTT.

There are many counts of this clonotype. This chain connects TRBV6-7 to TRBJ2-5; perhaps TRBD2 as D (5 bases). TRBV6-7 is filed as an ORF, its function uncertain. V gave up 6 bases and J gave up 6 bases, with 14 bases separating them. The CDR3 length is 13 residues. The CDR3 sequence is CASSDGGRKTQYF. As DNA, the CDR3 is TGTGCCAGCAGCGACGGAGGAAGGAAGACCCAGTACTTC.

This clonotype was recorded many times. The chain uses TRBV3-1 and TRBJ2-3; 8 bases are shared with TRBD2. CDR1 and CDR2 (germline): LGHDT, YNNKEL (reference sequence). V was clipped by 11 bases and J by 7 bases; unmatched bases: 11. There are 13 residues in the CDR3. CDR3 sequence (DNA): TGTGCCTGCACTAGCGGAGGTCTACATACGCAGTATTTT. Protein: CACTSGGLHTQYF.

This clonotype was recorded a few times. The chain carries TRBV2 and TRBJ1-1; D unclear. Trimming pared 6 bases from V and 7 bases from J, leaving 24 bases between. This CDR3 has 16 amino acids. Looked up from germline, CDR1 is SNHLY and CDR2 is FYNNEI. CDR3 DNA sequence: TGTGCCAGCAGGTATCGGCAGGATTTCCTGGCCCTTGAAGCTTTCTTT. Translating it yields CASRYRQDFLALEAFF.

V usage is TRBV30 and J usage is TRBJ2-1; D remains ambiguous. Per germline, CDR1 GTSNPN and CDR2 SVGIG (reference sequence). The V end was cut by 3 bases, the J end by 3 bases, with 6 bases between. This CDR3 contains 12 residues. DNA of the CDR3: TGTGCCTGGAGCCCCCGCTACAATGAGCAGTTCTTC. Residues: CAWSPRYNEQFF. The complete variable domain, with remaining parts taken from reference TRBV30 and TRBJ2-1, reads SQTIHQWPATLVQPVGSPLSLECTVEGTSNPNLYWYRQAAGRGLQLLFYSVGIGQISSEVPQNLSASRPQDRQFILSSKKLLLSDSGFYLCAWSPRYNEQFFGPGTRLTVL.

The chain has TRBV9 and TRBJ1-5; D uncertain. CDR1 SGDLS and CDR2 YYNGEE come from the germline V gene. CDR3 length equals 15 residues. V was shortened by 0 bases and J by 0 bases, with 7 bases between the two germline ends. This CDR3 is CASSVDPSSNQPQHF. In nucleotides, the CDR3 is TGTGCCAGCAGCGTAGACCCATCTAGCAATCAGCCCCAGCATTTT.

The chain recombines TRBV7-8 with TRBJ1-1; no clear D gene. The CDR3 sequence is 15 residues long. The germline V gene encodes CDR1 SGHVS and CDR2 FQNEAQ. V was cut by 1 base and J by 6 bases, with 15 bases left in between. The CDR3 DNA follows: TGTGCCAGCAGCTTAGATTGGGGTCTAATCCCTGAAGCTTTCTTT. Translating it yields CASSLDWGLIPEAFF.

This clonotype was found a few times. The chain has TRBV3-1 and TRBJ1-2; D might be TRBD1 (5 bases). The germline V and J ends were trimmed by 8 bases and 5 bases, with 12 bases remaining between them. The V gene's germline CDR1 is LGHDT and CDR2 YNNKEL (reference sequence). The CDR3 runs to 12 residues. The CDR3 sequence is CASSSRGYGYTF. The CDR3 nucleotides are TGTGCCAGCTCCTCACGGGGGTATGGCTACACCTTC. Together with reference TRBV3-1 and TRBJ1-2, the CDR3 gives the full variable domain: DTAVSQTPKYLVTQMGNDKSIKCEQNLGHDTMYWYKQDSKKFLKIMFSYNNKELIINETVPNRFSPKSPDKAHLNLHINSLELGDSAVYFCASSSRGYGYTFGSGTRLTVV.

This clonotype was detected many times. The chain has TRBV5-6 and TRBJ2-1, with 7 positions matching TRBD1. Germline V lookup: CDR1 SGHDT, CDR2 YYEEEE. The trim removed 2 bases at V and 5 bases at J, leaving 7 bases unmatched. The CDR3 totals 15 residues. CDR3 sequence reads: CASSFRDRPNNEQFF. CDR3 coding DNA: TGTGCCAGCAGCTTCCGGGACAGACCCAACAATGAGCAGTTCTTC.

Ten or more counts support this clonotype. V usage is TRBV6-5 and J usage is TRBJ2-7, with 9 positions matching TRBD1. Germline trimming cut 5 bases from V and 3 bases from J; bases unmatched to any gene: 8. Germline V gene lookup returns CDR1 MNHEY and CDR2 SVGAGI. This CDR3 has 15 residues. The CDR3 is CASSPTPGQGYEQYF. In DNA form, the CDR3 reads TGTGCCAGCAGTCCAACCCCGGGACAGGGCTACGAGCAGTACTTC.

This clonotype was seen only once. The rearrangement links TRBV28 to TRBJ1-5; D perhaps matches TRBD1 (5 bases). Between the trimmed V and J ends, which lost 6 bases and 2 bases, there was a span of 17 bases. CDR3 length: 16 residues. CDR1 and CDR2 from the germline V gene are MDHEN and SYDVKM. Here the CDR3 reads CASSLYSGSGNQPQHF. Written as DNA, the CDR3 is TGTGCCAGCAGCCTGTACTCAGGGTCCGGCAATCAGCCCCAGCATTTT. Using reference TRBV28 and TRBJ1-5 for the parts outside the CDR3, the full variable domain is DVKVTQSSRYLVKRTGEKVFLECVQDMDHENMFWYRQDPGLGLRLIYFSYDVKMKEKGDIPEGYSVSREKKERFSLILESASTNQTSMYLCASSLYSGSGNQPQHFGDGTRLSIL.

This clonotype was found a few times. With a much larger clone just one base away, this may be a read error. The chain recombines TRBV27 with TRBJ1-1; D is undetermined. The CDR3 consists of 12 residues. V lost 6 bases and J 5 bases, leaving 10 bases between the germline ends. Germline CDR1 reads MNHEY; CDR2 reads SMNVEV (reference sequence). The CDR3 loop reads CASRSLNTEAFF. The CDR3 nucleotides read TGTGCCAGCAGGTCTCTTAATACTGAAGCTTTCTTT.

Sample share makes this clonotype medium-sized (0.01 to 0.1%). This chain connects TRBV7-2 to TRBJ2-1, with TRBD2 matching 10 bases. Germline CDR1 SGHTA, CDR2 FQGNSA. The CDR3 is 16 amino acids. The CDR3: CVSAPEAGGPHNEQFF. Here the CDR3 DNA reads TGTGTCTCAGCTCCGGAAGCGGGAGGGCCTCACAATGAGCAGTTCTTC.

This clonotype has a count of ten or more. The chain uses TRBV5-1 and TRBJ2-1; 8 bases align to TRBD2. CDR1 and CDR2 (germline): SGHRS, YFSETQ. J was trimmed by 7 bases and V by 4 bases; bases with no gene match: 16. The CDR3 contains 17 residues. CDR3 region: CASSPRTSGGAPNEQFF. The CDR3 region has the DNA TGCGCCAGCAGCCCACGTACTAGCGGAGGGGCCCCTAATGAGCAGTTCTTC. Combining the CDR3 with reference TRBV5-1 and TRBJ2-1 gives the whole variable domain KAGVTQTPRYLIKTRGQQVTLSCSPISGHRSVSWYQQTPGQGLQFLFEYFSETQRNKGNFPGRFSGRQFSNSRSEMNVSTLELGDSALYLCASSPRTSGGAPNEQFFGPGTRLTVL.